The 8 T cell receptor beta chains in this list originate from one sample, sequenced in a study of cytomegalovirus exposure and HLA in healthy donors. This PCR relied on a set of 60 Vbeta primers and 13 Jbeta primers. Some clones are missing from TCRdb's copy, which holds only in-frame ones; the method was immunoSEQ multiplex PCR. Of 95,000 to 120,000 clones in the sample, roughly 71% were seen once. Input material: PBMCs. All receptors come from a man between 18 and 29 years old in good health and CMV-seropositive.

This clone was recorded only once. The chain uses TRBV10-3 and TRBJ1-5; 9 bases align to TRBD1. Trimming took 4 bases from V and 12 from J; bases not matched to a gene: 10. CDR3 length equals 14 residues. CDR1 is ENHRY, CDR2 SYGVKD, per germline. The CDR3 reads CAISVENRGRGQHF. CDR3 DNA: TGTGCCATCAGTGTGGAAAACAGGGGGCGGGGCCAGCATTTT.

The CDR3 protein is CASSWAGNNSPLHF. The CDR3 DNA is TGTGCCAGCAGTTGGGCAGGGAATAATTCACCCCTCCACTTT. J is TRBJ1-6 and V is TRBV28; D perhaps matches TRBD1 (5 bases). Per the germline V gene, CDR1 is MDHEN and CDR2 is SYDVKM. Trimming took off 4 bases at V and 5 bases at J, with 9 bases between the two ends. This CDR3 region has 14 residues.

The V gene is TRBV5-1, the J gene TRBJ1-2; a possible D gene is TRBD1 (6 bases). With 5 bases removed from V and 10 bases from J, the gap between germline ends came to 12 bases. From germline, CDR1 is SGHRS and CDR2 YFSETQ. The CDR3 consists of 11 residues. The CDR3 spells CASRVDSHYTF. The CDR3 nucleotides are TGCGCCAGCAGGGTGGACAGCCACTACACCTTC.

The chain employs TRBV6-1 and TRBJ1-2; D is perhaps TRBD1 (6 bases). Germline V gene data show CDR1 as MNHNS and CDR2 as SASEGT. The V and J ends lost 2 bases and 8 bases respectively, with 21 bases between them. CDR3 size: 16 residues. CDR3 sequence: CASSERLQGLRPGYTF. CDR3 DNA: TGTGCCAGCAGTGAACGTCTACAGGGATTACGTCCCGGCTACACCTTC.

This clone has a handful of counts. The chain joins TRBV6-1 to TRBJ2-5, with D possibly matching TRBD1 (7 bases). The germline CDR1 and CDR2 sequences are MNHNS and SASEGT. V was shortened by 7 bases and J by 5 bases, with 17 bases between the two germline ends. The CDR3 runs to 14 residues. CDR3 sequence: CASTTRGAGETQYF. CDR3 nucleotide sequence: TGTGCCAGCACCACCAGGGGGGCGGGGGAGACCCAGTACTTC.

With regard to this clone: Germline is not matched at one junction end, which may reflect a read error. The gene calls are TRBV7-9 and TRBJ2-1, with TRBD1 as a possible D gene (6 bases). CDR1 and CDR2 (germline): SEHNR, FQNEAQ (reference sequence). The CDR3 covers 19 residues. The CDR3 DNA reads TGTTCCAGCAGGGGTAGGGGGTCAGACGGAACGAGCTCCTACAATGAGCAGTTCTTC. This gives the protein CSSRGRGSDGTSSYNEQFF.

This clone was recorded only once. The chain recombines TRBV10-3 with TRBJ2-3; 8 nucleotides match TRBD2. CDR3 length: 15 amino acids. Germline V lookup: CDR1 ENHRY, CDR2 SYGVKD. J gave up 0 bases and V 7 bases, and 6 bases lay outside the gene matches. The DNA for the CDR3 is TGTGCCATCAATAGCGGGAAGACTAGCACAGATACGCAGTATTTT. Its protein product is CAINSGKTSTDTQYF.

J is TRBJ1-1 and V is TRBV5-6, with a weak D call TRBD1 (6 bases). Germline V gives CDR1 SGHDT, CDR2 YYEEEE. This CDR3 is 15 amino acids long. Trimming took off 1 base at V and 4 bases at J, with 14 bases between the two ends. The CDR3 bases are TGTGCCAGCAGCTTGTGGAAACAGGGTCTCACTGAAGCTTTCTTT. Its translation is CASSLWKQGLTEAFF.